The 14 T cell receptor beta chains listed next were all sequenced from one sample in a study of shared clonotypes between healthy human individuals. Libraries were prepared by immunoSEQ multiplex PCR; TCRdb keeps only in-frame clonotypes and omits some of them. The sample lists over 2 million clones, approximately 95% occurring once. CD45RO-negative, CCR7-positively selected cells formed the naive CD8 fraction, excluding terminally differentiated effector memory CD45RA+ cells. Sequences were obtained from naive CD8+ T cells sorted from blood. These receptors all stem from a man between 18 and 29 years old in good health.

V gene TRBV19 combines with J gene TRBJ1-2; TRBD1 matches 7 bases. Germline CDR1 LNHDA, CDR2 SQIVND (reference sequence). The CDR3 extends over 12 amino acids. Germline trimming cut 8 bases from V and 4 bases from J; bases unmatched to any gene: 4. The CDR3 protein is CASARDSYGYTF. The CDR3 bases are TGTGCCAGTGCCCGGGACAGCTATGGCTACACCTTC. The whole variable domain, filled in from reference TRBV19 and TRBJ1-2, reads DGGITQSPKYLFRKEGQNVTLSCEQNLNHDAMYWYRQDPGQGLRLIYYSQIVNDFQKGDIAEGYSVSREKKESFPLTVTSAQKNPTAFYLCASARDSYGYTFGSGTRLTVV.

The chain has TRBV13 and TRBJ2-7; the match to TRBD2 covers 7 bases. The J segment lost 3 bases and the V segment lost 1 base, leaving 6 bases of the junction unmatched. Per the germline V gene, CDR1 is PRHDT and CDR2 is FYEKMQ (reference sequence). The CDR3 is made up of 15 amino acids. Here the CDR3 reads CASSLVASGLYEQYF. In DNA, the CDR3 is TGTGCCAGCAGCTTAGTAGCTAGCGGCCTCTACGAGCAGTACTTC. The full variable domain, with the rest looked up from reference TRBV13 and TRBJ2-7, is AAGVIQSPRHLIKEKRETATLKCYPIPRHDTVYWYQQGPGQDPQFLISFYEKMQSDKGSIPDRFSAQQFSDYHSELNMSSLELGDSALYFCASSLVASGLYEQYFGPGTRLTVT.

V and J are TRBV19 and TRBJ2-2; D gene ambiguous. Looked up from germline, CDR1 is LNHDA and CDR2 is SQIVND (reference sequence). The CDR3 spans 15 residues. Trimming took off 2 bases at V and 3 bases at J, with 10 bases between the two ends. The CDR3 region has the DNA TGTGCCAGTAGTATACGTACGGACCACACCGGGGAGCTGTTTTTT. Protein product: CASSIRTDHTGELFF.

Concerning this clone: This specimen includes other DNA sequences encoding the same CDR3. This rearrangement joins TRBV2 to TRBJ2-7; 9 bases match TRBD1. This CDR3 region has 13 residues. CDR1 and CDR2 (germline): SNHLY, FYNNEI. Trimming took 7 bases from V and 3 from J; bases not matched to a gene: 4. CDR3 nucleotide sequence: TGTGCCAGCACCCCGGGACAGGGCTACGAGCAGTACTTC. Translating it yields CASTPGQGYEQYF.

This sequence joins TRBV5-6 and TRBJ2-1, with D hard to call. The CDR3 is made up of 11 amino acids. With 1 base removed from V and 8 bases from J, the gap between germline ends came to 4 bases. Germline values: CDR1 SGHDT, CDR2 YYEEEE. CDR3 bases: TGTGCCAGCAGCTTGAATCATGAGCAGTTCTTC. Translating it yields CASSLNHEQFF.

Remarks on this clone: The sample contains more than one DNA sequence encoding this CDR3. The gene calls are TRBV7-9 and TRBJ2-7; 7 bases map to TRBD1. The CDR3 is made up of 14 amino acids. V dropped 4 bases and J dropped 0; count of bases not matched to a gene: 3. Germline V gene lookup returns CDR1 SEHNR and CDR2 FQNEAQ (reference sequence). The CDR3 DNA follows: TGTGCCAGCAGCTCGACAGGGAGCTCCTACGAGCAGTACTTC. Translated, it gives CASSSTGSSYEQYF.

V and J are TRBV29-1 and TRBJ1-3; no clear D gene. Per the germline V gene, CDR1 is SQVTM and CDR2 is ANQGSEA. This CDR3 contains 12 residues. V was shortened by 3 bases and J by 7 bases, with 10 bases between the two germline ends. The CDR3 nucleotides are TGCAGCGTTGAGGGAGAAACGAACACCATATATTTT. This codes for CSVEGETNTIYF.

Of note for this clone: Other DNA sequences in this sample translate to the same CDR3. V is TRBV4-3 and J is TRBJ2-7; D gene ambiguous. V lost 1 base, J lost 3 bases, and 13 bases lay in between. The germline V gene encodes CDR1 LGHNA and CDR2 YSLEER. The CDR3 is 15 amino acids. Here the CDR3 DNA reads TGCGCCAGCAGCCAAGTGTGGGCCGGAAACTACGAGCAGTACTTC. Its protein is CASSQVWAGNYEQYF.

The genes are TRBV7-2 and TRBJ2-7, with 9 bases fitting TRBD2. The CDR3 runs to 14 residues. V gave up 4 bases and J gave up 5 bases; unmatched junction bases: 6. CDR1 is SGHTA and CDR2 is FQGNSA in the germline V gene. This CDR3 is CASSSTSGRNEQYF. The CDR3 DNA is TGTGCCAGCAGCTCCACCAGCGGGAGGAACGAGCAGTACTTC.

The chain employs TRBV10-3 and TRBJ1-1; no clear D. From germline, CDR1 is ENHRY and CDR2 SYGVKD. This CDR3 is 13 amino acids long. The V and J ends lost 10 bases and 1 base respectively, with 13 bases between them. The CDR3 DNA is TGTGCCACCCAGCGGCAGGAGAACACTGAAGCTTTCTTT. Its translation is CATQRQENTEAFF.

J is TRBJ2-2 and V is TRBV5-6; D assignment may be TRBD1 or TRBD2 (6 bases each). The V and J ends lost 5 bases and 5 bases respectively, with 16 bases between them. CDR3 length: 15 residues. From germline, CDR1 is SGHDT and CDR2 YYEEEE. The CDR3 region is CASSFYRAGTGELFF. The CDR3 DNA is TGTGCCAGCAGTTTTTACAGGGCGGGAACCGGGGAGCTGTTTTTT.

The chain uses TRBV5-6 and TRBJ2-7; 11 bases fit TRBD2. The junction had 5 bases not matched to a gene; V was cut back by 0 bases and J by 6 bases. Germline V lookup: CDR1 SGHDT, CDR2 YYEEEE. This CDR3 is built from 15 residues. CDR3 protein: CASSLGLAGFTEQYF. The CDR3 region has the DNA TGTGCCAGCAGCTTGGGACTAGCGGGATTCACCGAGCAGTACTTC.

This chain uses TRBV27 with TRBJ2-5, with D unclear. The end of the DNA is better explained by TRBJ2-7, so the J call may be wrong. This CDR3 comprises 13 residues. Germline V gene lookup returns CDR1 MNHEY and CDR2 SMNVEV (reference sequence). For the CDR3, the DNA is TGTGCCAGCAGAGGTCTGAGCTCCTACGAGCAGTACTTC. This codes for CASRGLSSYEQYF.

DNA of the CDR3: TGTGCCAGCAGCACAAGACAGAACAATGAGCAGTTCTTC. Translation: CASSTRQNNEQFF. The chain couples TRBV7-6 to TRBJ2-1; weak D call: TRBD1 (5 bases). The CDR3 contains 13 residues. Trimming left V 5 bases short and J 5 bases short, with 10 bases between. Per the germline V gene, CDR1 is SGHVS and CDR2 is FNYEAQ.